This T cell receptor beta chain was recovered during a study of identifying expanded T cells in peripheral blood. The repertoire was sequenced with immunoSEQ multiplex PCR; TCRdb's copy has only in-frame clones and lacks some. The profile shows fewer than 110,000 clones, 87% of them singletons. CDR3 size: 11 residues. The V gene lost 5 bases and the J gene lost 2 bases, with 6 bases spanning the gap. Germline V gene lookup returns CDR1 DFQATT and CDR2 SNEGSKA (reference sequence). Study-wide findings and caveats: Approximately two-week clone count variance significantly increased as total template count grew.

Note on this clone: The antigen is unknown.

V is TRBV20-1 and J is TRBJ2-5; D unclear. This clonotype was sampled from a person aged 18 to 70 in good health. The sample was blood. The CDR3 is CSAYSQETQYF. As DNA, the CDR3 is TGCAGTGCTTACTCACAAGAGACCCAGTACTTC.